The 30 T cell receptor beta chains below all came from one sample that was sequenced in a study of T cell responses to AZD1222 COVID-19 vaccine. Produced via immunoSEQ multiplex PCR; TCRdb's table is partial and in-frame only. The sample has about 60,000 clones, less than 90% seen once. Sequencing used peripheral blood, obtained 28 days after the second AZD1222 dose. The receptors stem from an adult who received the AZD1222 COVID-19 vaccine.

The V and J genes are TRBV24-1 and TRBJ2-5; 8 bases are a match to TRBD1. Germline values: CDR1 KGHDR, CDR2 SFDVKD. J was trimmed by 1 base and V by 4 bases; bases with no gene match: 10. The length of the CDR3 is 17 residues. As DNA, the CDR3 is TGTGCCACCAGTGACTACCTAGGGACAGGCCTCCAAGAGACCCAGTACTTC. As protein: CATSDYLGTGLQETQYF.

The chain links TRBV7-2 to TRBJ2-5; the D gene is possibly TRBD1 (5 bases). Deletions cut 6 bases from V and 5 bases from J, with 10 bases between. Germline CDR1 reads SGHTA; CDR2 reads FQGNSA. CDR3 length: 12 amino acids. The CDR3 coding sequence is TGTGCCAGCAGTCGTGGGGCGGAGACCCAGTACTTC. Translated, it gives CASSRGAETQYF. The full variable domain, in which reference TRBV7-2 and TRBJ2-5 provide the parts outside the CDR3, is GAGVSQSPSNKVTEKGKDVELRCDPISGHTALYWYRQSLGQGLEFLIYFQGNSAPDKSGLPSDRFSAERTGGSVSTLTIQRTQQEDSAVYLCASSRGAETQYFGPGTRLLVL.

This sequence joins TRBV7-9 and TRBJ2-7; D gene ambiguous. Germline-derived CDR1 and CDR2 are SEHNR and FQNEAQ (reference sequence). V lost 5 bases to trimming and J lost 7 bases, with 18 bases between them. The CDR3 is 14 residues long. The CDR3 bases are TGTGCCAGCAGCCCCAGGACCCTCCATGGGGAGCAGTACTTC. This codes for CASSPRTLHGEQYF.

The rearrangement links TRBV3-1 (or the pseudogene TRBV3-2) to TRBJ2-1; D gene unclear. The germline CDR1 and CDR2 sequences are LGHDT and YNNKEL (reference sequence). CDR3 length: 14 amino acids. V lost 4 bases and J lost 3, with 10 bases in between. The CDR3 reads CASSRRTDYNEQFF. The CDR3 DNA reads as TGTGCCAGCAGCCGTCGGACGGACTACAATGAGCAGTTCTTC.

The rearrangement links TRBV19 to TRBJ2-3; 11 bases map to TRBD2. V was clipped by 5 bases and J by 6 bases; unmatched bases: 7. From germline, CDR1 is LNHDA and CDR2 SQIVND (reference sequence). This CDR3 is built from 15 residues. The CDR3 nucleotides read TGTGCCAGTAGTCCGATAGCGGGGGGGCCGGATACGCAGTATTTT. Translation: CASSPIAGGPDTQYF.

This chain links TRBV14 with TRBJ2-7; unclear D gene. V lost 3 bases to trimming and J lost 2 bases, with 8 bases between them. This CDR3 is built from 13 residues. Germline values: CDR1 SGHDN, CDR2 FVKESK. CDR3 sequence: CASSQIGTYEQYF. The CDR3 bases are TGTGCCAGCAGCCAGATCGGTACCTACGAGCAGTACTTC.

Note on this clone: The same CDR3 can be traced to other DNA sequences in this sample. The chain has TRBV7-9 and TRBJ1-2; unclear D gene. The germline V gene encodes CDR1 SEHNR and CDR2 FQNEAQ (reference sequence). The V gene lost 3 bases and the J gene lost 2 bases, with 7 bases spanning the gap. The length of the CDR3 is 13 residues. The CDR3 region has the DNA TGTGCCAGCAGCTTTACAGTAAACTATGGCTACACCTTC. Amino acid sequence: CASSFTVNYGYTF. Complete variable domain (other parts from reference TRBV7-9 and TRBJ1-2): DTGVSQNPRHKITKRGQNVTFRCDPISEHNRLYWYRQTLGQGPEFLTYFQNEAQLEKSRLLSDRFSAERPKGSFSTLEIQRTEQGDSAMYLCASSFTVNYGYTFGSGTRLTVV.

The rearrangement links TRBV11-3 to TRBJ2-1; possibly TRBD1 or TRBD2 for D (5 bases each). The CDR3 has 15 residues. V was pared by 1 base and J by 0 bases, with 7 bases between. CDR1 SGHNT and CDR2 YENEEA come from the germline V gene. The CDR3 here is CASSLGGSSYNEQFF. For the CDR3, the DNA is TGTGCCAGCAGCTTAGGGGGGAGCTCCTACAATGAGCAGTTCTTC.

The chain carries TRBV6-6 and TRBJ1-5, with TRBD1 as a possible D gene (6 bases). This CDR3 contains 17 residues. Germline V gives CDR1 MNHNY, CDR2 SVGAGI (reference sequence). Between the trimmed V and J ends, which lost 5 bases and 1 base, there was a span of 18 bases. Written as DNA, the CDR3 is TGTGCCAGCAGTCCTTCGGGACATCCTCAGAGCAATCAGCCCCAGCATTTT. Protein sequence: CASSPSGHPQSNQPQHF.

Within the sample, this clone is medium-sized. The rearrangement uses TRBV7-6 and TRBJ2-1, with TRBD1 matching over 8 bases. The CDR3 sequence is 16 residues long. CDR1 is SGHVS and CDR2 is FNYEAQ in the germline V gene. V shed 2 bases, J shed 5 bases, and the junction held 8 bases outside the gene matches. The DNA of the CDR3 is TGTGCCAGCAGCTTAAACAGGGGGTTGGAGAACAATGAGCAGTTCTTC. Its protein is CASSLNRGLENNEQFF.

This clone was seen a handful of times. The chain uses TRBV5-1 and TRBJ2-7, with 9 bases identical to TRBD1. The V segment lost 0 bases and the J segment 6 bases; nucleotides outside the gene matches: 1. Germline V gene data show CDR1 as SGHRS and CDR2 as YFSETQ. CDR3 length: 13 residues. The DNA for the CDR3 is TGCGCCAGCAGCTTGGCGGACAGGGGCGAGCAGTACTTC. Amino acids: CASSLADRGEQYF.

This chain connects TRBV15 to TRBJ2-6; D remains unclear. Germline V gene lookup returns CDR1 LNHNV and CDR2 YYDKDF (reference sequence). The CDR3 sequence is 16 residues long. Trimming shortened V by 0 bases and J by 0 bases, and 6 bases separated the two germline ends. CDR3: CATSREGTSGANVLTF. Here the CDR3 DNA reads TGTGCCACCAGCAGAGAAGGTACCTCTGGGGCCAACGTCCTGACTTTC.

This clone was found once. The chain recombines TRBV4-1 with TRBJ1-2, with D perhaps matching TRBD1 (6 bases). V dropped 1 base and J dropped 0 bases, with 15 bases sitting between them. CDR1 is MGHRA and CDR2 is YSYEKL in the germline V gene. CDR3 length: 17 amino acids. In nucleotides, the CDR3 is TGCGCCAGCAGCCAAGGTGCAGGGGCCACCTCTAACTATGGCTACACCTTC. It translates to CASSQGAGATSNYGYTF.

This clone appeared once. This chain joins TRBV28 and TRBJ1-4; TRBD1 is a possible D gene (6 bases). Per the germline V gene, CDR1 is MDHEN and CDR2 is SYDVKM. Trimming shortened V by 9 bases and J by 4 bases, and 12 bases separated the two germline ends. This CDR3 region has 13 residues. The CDR3 region has the DNA TGTGCCAGTCAGGGGACCAGTAATGAAAAACTGTTTTTT. This sequence encodes CASQGTSNEKLFF.

The rearrangement links TRBV18 to TRBJ1-1; maybe TRBD1 (6 bases). V dropped 1 base and J dropped 5 bases, with 17 bases sitting between them. CDR1 and CDR2 from the germline V gene are KGHSH and LQKENI. The CDR3 has 16 residues. The CDR3 reads CASSPQNSRGRTEAFF. In nucleotides, the CDR3 is TGTGCCAGCTCACCACAGAATAGCAGGGGTCGTACTGAAGCTTTCTTT.

The chain recombines TRBV7-3 with TRBJ2-3, with 7 bases fitting TRBD1. The germline V gene has CDR1 SGHTA and CDR2 FQGTGA. This CDR3 has 15 amino acids. V lost 5 bases to trimming and J lost 1 base; unmatched junction nucleotides: 6. The CDR3 DNA reads TGTGCCAGCAGCCCAACCGGGACAGGCACAGATACGCAGTATTTT. Translating it yields CASSPTGTGTDTQYF.

The V and J genes are TRBV14 and TRBJ2-1; 8 nucleotides agree with TRBD1. The CDR3 has 16 residues. CDR1 is SGHDN and CDR2 is FVKESK in the germline V gene. V shed 4 bases and J 9 bases; nucleotides not matched to a gene: 14. The CDR3 nucleotides read TGTGCCAGCAGCCCTATCAGGGGGCGCGGTAGTCCTGAGCAGTTCTTC. Translated: CASSPIRGRGSPEQFF.

J is TRBJ1-2 and V is TRBV3-1 (or the pseudogene TRBV3-2); no clear D. Trimming removed 4 bases from V and 0 bases from J, with 9 bases in between. This CDR3 has 14 amino acids. Germline-derived CDR1 and CDR2 are LGHDT and YNNKEL (reference sequence). Written as DNA, the CDR3 is TGTGCCAGCAGCCCCGCGGCAGCTAACTATGGCTACACCTTC. Protein sequence: CASSPAAANYGYTF.

The CDR3 loop reads CASSPYNEQFF. CDR3 nucleotide sequence: TGTGCCAGCAGTCCCTACAATGAGCAGTTCTTC. V usage is TRBV2 and J usage is TRBJ2-1; D uncertain. CDR1 and CDR2 (germline): SNHLY, FYNNEI. This CDR3 contains 11 residues. Trimming took 5 bases from V and 2 from J, leaving 1 base between them. Variable domain in full (rest from reference TRBV2 and TRBJ2-1): EPEVTQTPSHQVTQMGQEVILRCVPISNHLYFYWYRQILGQKVEFLVSFYNNEISEKSEIFDDQFSVERPDGSNFTLKIRSTKLEDSAMYFCASSPYNEQFFGPGTRLTVL.

J is TRBJ1-5 and V is TRBV28; D is possibly TRBD1 (6 bases). Germline V CDR1 and CDR2: MDHEN, SYDVKM. V lost 3 bases and J 6 bases, leaving 15 bases between the germline ends. The CDR3 length is 15 residues. DNA for the CDR3: TGTGCCAGCAGTTTGCAGGGGACGGGCGTTCAGCCCCAGCATTTT. It codes for CASSLQGTGVQPQHF.

This chain uses TRBV18 with TRBJ1-6, with 7 bases identical to TRBD1. The CDR3 loop spans 14 amino acids. Germline V gene lookup returns CDR1 KGHSH and CDR2 LQKENI. V trimming: 3 bases; J trimming: 10 bases; junction bases outside the gene matches: 6. The CDR3 nucleotides are TGTGCCAGCTCACCGGGACAGTCCGAATCACCCCTCCACTTT. As protein: CASSPGQSESPLHF.

The chain couples TRBV19 to TRBJ2-7, with 11 bases matching TRBD1. CDR1 LNHDA and CDR2 SQIVND come from the germline V gene (reference sequence). CDR3 length: 15 amino acids. V lost 0 bases and J lost 6; bases outside the gene matches: 4. The CDR3 DNA sequence: TGTGCCAGTAGTATAGATGGACAGGGGGCGATCGAGCAGTACTTC. Its protein product is CASSIDGQGAIEQYF.

The rearrangement links TRBV11-1 to TRBJ2-5; 10 nucleotides line up with TRBD1. The CDR3 has 16 amino acids. Germline assignment: CDR1 SGHAT and CDR2 FQDESV (reference sequence). Trimming at V came to 4 bases and at J to 3 bases, leaving 8 bases not matched to a gene. CDR3 coding DNA: TGTGCCAGCAGCTCCACAACCGGGACAGGGGAAGAGACCCAGTACTTC. This encodes CASSSTTGTGEETQYF.

V is TRBV2 and J is TRBJ1-3; D not certain. CDR1 is SNHLY and CDR2 is FYNNEI in the germline V gene. This CDR3 has 14 amino acids. V was clipped by 1 base and J by 1 base, with 5 bases between them. The CDR3 sequence is CASSEGVSGNTIYF. CDR3 sequence (DNA): TGTGCCAGCAGTGAAGGGGTATCTGGAAACACCATATATTTT. The variable domain in full, with the rest retrieved from reference TRBV2 and TRBJ1-3, is EPEVTQTPSHQVTQMGQEVILRCVPISNHLYFYWYRQILGQKVEFLVSFYNNEISEKSEIFDDQFSVERPDGSNFTLKIRSTKLEDSAMYFCASSEGVSGNTIYFGEGSWLTVV.

The chain is built from TRBV2 and TRBJ1-5; possible D gene TRBD1, 5 bases. This CDR3 spans 13 amino acids. Trimming left V 7 bases short and J 6 bases short, with 13 bases between. Germline V lookup: CDR1 SNHLY, CDR2 FYNNEI. The CDR3 bases are TGTGCCAGCATCCTAAACGGGGGTCAGCCCCAGCATTTT. Protein: CASILNGGQPQHF.

This sequence joins TRBV7-2 and TRBJ1-5; D uncertain. Trimming removed 3 bases at V and 4 bases at J, with 13 bases between. Germline loops: CDR1 SGHTA, CDR2 FQGNSA. The CDR3 length is 15 residues. CDR3 protein: CASSLDWGSNQPQHF. CDR3 in DNA: TGTGCCAGCAGCTTGGACTGGGGATCTAATCAGCCCCAGCATTTT.

This chain uses TRBV30 with TRBJ2-3; the match to TRBD2 covers 9 bases. Germline CDR1 and CDR2: GTSNPN and SVGIG (reference sequence). The V gene end was trimmed by 8 bases and the J gene end by 5 bases; junction bases not matched to a gene: 11. The length of the CDR3 is 14 residues. The CDR3 protein is CAILSGGRGDTQYF. The CDR3 nucleotides are TGTGCCATCCTTAGCGGGGGCCGCGGAGATACGCAGTATTTT.

The chain employs TRBV28 and TRBJ1-2; D is unresolved. Deletions cut 2 bases from V and 6 bases from J, with 10 bases between. CDR3 length: 13 amino acids. The germline CDR1 and CDR2 sequences are MDHEN and SYDVKM. CDR3 loop: CASSLIAGDGYTF. CDR3 DNA sequence: TGTGCCAGCAGTTTAATTGCCGGGGATGGCTACACCTTC.

In this sample, this clone turned up once. Within the sample, other DNA sequences also encode this same CDR3. The V gene is TRBV18, the J gene TRBJ2-7; TRBD1 aligns across 8 bases. This CDR3 spans 15 amino acids. Per germline, CDR1 KGHSH and CDR2 LQKENI. Trimming cost V 3 bases and J 0 bases; bases outside gene matches: 4. Here the CDR3 DNA reads TGTGCCAGCTCACCGGGGACAGGCGGCTCCTACGAGCAGTACTTC. Its protein is CASSPGTGGSYEQYF.

This clone was counted only a few times. The sample has other DNA sequences that encode this CDR3 too. The chain links TRBV7-3 to TRBJ2-1, with a weak D call TRBD2 (5 bases). There are 14 residues in the CDR3. V was shortened by 5 bases and J by 1 base, with 9 bases between the two germline ends. Germline assignment: CDR1 SGHTA and CDR2 FQGTGA. The CDR3 DNA sequence: TGTGCCAGCAGCCCCAGCGGTTCCTACAATGAGCAGTTCTTC. It encodes CASSPSGSYNEQFF.